The 27 T cell receptor beta chains presented below share a single source sample, sequenced in a study of T cells in narcolepsy. Sequencing used immunoSEQ multiplex PCR; TCRdb keeps in-frame clones, though not all of them. The sample carries around 15,000 clones, 85% recorded once. Sequences were obtained from memory (CD45RA-) CD4+ T cells from blood. The receptor source for this set is a human donor in good health.

The chain combines TRBV5-1 with TRBJ1-1; maybe TRBD1 (6 bases). V was clipped by 4 bases and J by 0 bases, with 10 bases between them. CDR3 length: 14 residues. CDR1 and CDR2 (germline): SGHRS, YFSETQ. This chain's CDR3 is CASSRDTMNTEAFF. The DNA for the CDR3 is TGCGCCAGCAGCCGGGACACCATGAACACTGAAGCTTTCTTT.

V gene TRBV5-6 combines with J gene TRBJ1-3; a weak D match, TRBD1 (5 bases). Trimming took 0 bases from V and 0 from J, leaving 10 bases between them. The CDR3 loop spans 16 amino acids. The germline V gene has CDR1 SGHDT and CDR2 YYEEEE. CDR3 sequence reads: CASSLAPGNSGNTIYF. The CDR3 DNA is TGTGCCAGCAGCTTGGCTCCAGGGAACTCTGGAAACACCATATATTTT.

This chain joins TRBV16 and TRBJ1-3; a weak D match, TRBD1 (5 bases). V lost 4 bases to trimming and J lost 1 base, with 23 bases between them. Per germline, CDR1 KGHSY and CDR2 FQNENV. The CDR3 has 19 amino acids. CDR3 residues: CASSPRNRPRVPSGNTIYF. Written as DNA, the CDR3 is TGTGCCAGCAGCCCAAGGAACAGGCCGAGAGTGCCTTCTGGAAACACCATATATTTT. The whole variable domain, remainder taken from reference TRBV16 and TRBJ1-3, is GEEVAQTPKHLVRGEGQKAKLYCAPIKGHSYVFWYQQVLKNEFKFLISFQNENVFDETGMPKERFSAKCLPNSPCSLEIQATKLEDSAVYFCASSPRNRPRVPSGNTIYFGEGSWLTVV.

The gene calls are TRBV19 and TRBJ1-5; 7 bases align to TRBD1. The trim removed 3 bases at V and 1 base at J, leaving 3 bases unmatched. The CDR3 spans 15 residues. Germline V lookup: CDR1 LNHDA, CDR2 SQIVND (reference sequence). Written as DNA, the CDR3 is TGTGCCAGTAGTATGACAGGGATGAGCAATCAGCCCCAGCATTTT. The encoded protein is CASSMTGMSNQPQHF.

CDR3 nucleotide sequence: TGTGCCAGCAGTGGAGAATACGAGCAGTACTTC. Translating gives CASSGEYEQYF. The gene calls are TRBV6-5 and TRBJ2-7; D gene ambiguous. Between the trimmed V and J ends, which lost 5 bases and 4 bases, there was a span of 6 bases. CDR3 length: 11 residues. Germline V lookup: CDR1 MNHEY, CDR2 SVGAGI.

The J gene is TRBJ2-5, the V gene TRBV30; D is possibly TRBD1 or TRBD2 (6 bases each). CDR3 length: 15 amino acids. Per germline, CDR1 GTSNPN and CDR2 SVGIG (reference sequence). V lost 0 bases, J lost 1 base, and 12 bases lay in between. CDR3 in amino acids: CAWSVGGMSQETQYF. CDR3 DNA sequence: TGTGCCTGGAGTGTAGGGGGGATGAGCCAAGAGACCCAGTACTTC.

The chain carries TRBV19 and TRBJ1-3, with D uncertain. Germline loops: CDR1 LNHDA, CDR2 SQIVND (reference sequence). Deletions cut 6 bases from V and 4 bases from J, with 7 bases between. The CDR3 is 12 residues long. CDR3 amino acids: CASSQSGNTIYF. CDR3 bases: TGTGCCAGTAGCCAGAGCGGAAACACCATATATTTT.

This chain links TRBV7-8 with TRBJ2-1; TRBD2 aligns across 7 bases. CDR3 size: 15 residues. The trim removed 0 bases at V and 10 bases at J, leaving 9 bases unmatched. CDR1 SGHVS and CDR2 FQNEAQ come from the germline V gene. CDR3 in amino acids: CASSLARLAAWEQFF. CDR3 in DNA: TGTGCCAGCAGCTTAGCTCGCCTAGCGGCCTGGGAGCAGTTCTTC.

V and J are TRBV9 and TRBJ2-2, with TRBD2 matching 9 bases. CDR1 SGDLS and CDR2 YYNGEE come from the germline V gene. The ends lost 1 base at V and 1 base at J; junction bases unmatched: 2. There are 16 residues in the CDR3. This CDR3 reads CASSVISGGNTGELFF. The CDR3 nucleotides are TGTGCCAGCAGCGTAATTAGCGGGGGGAACACCGGGGAGCTGTTTTTT.

J is TRBJ2-3 and V is TRBV18; 7 bases are a match to TRBD1. J lost 4 bases, V lost 0 bases, and 7 bases had no gene match. This CDR3 is built from 16 residues. The germline gives CDR1 KGHSH, CDR2 LQKENI. The CDR3 loop reads CASSPPDRTRSDTQYF. In DNA, the CDR3 is TGTGCCAGCTCACCACCGGACAGGACGAGGTCAGATACGCAGTATTTT. Supplemented by reference TRBV18 and TRBJ2-3, the full variable domain reads NAGVMQNPRHLVRRRGQEARLRCSPMKGHSHVYWYRQLPEEGLKFMVYLQKENIIDESGMPKERFSAEFPKEGPSILRIQQVVRGDSAAYFCASSPPDRTRSDTQYFGPGTRLTVL.

The chain uses TRBV12-5 and TRBJ2-5; 10 positions match TRBD2. CDR1 LGHNT and CDR2 FRNRAP come from the germline V gene. J gave up 5 bases and V 2 bases, and 17 bases lay outside the gene matches. This CDR3 has 19 amino acids. CDR3 loop: CASGLFVSGRAVKFETQYF. The CDR3 DNA reads as TGTGCTAGTGGTTTGTTTGTCAGCGGGAGGGCCGTGAAGTTTGAGACCCAGTACTTC.

The chain links TRBV6-1 to TRBJ2-6; D is undetermined. The CDR3 has 15 amino acids. With 4 bases removed from V and 4 bases from J, the gap between germline ends came to 11 bases. The germline V gene has CDR1 MNHNS and CDR2 SASEGT. DNA of the CDR3: TGTGCCAGCAGTGGGGGTGAGGCAGGGGCCAACGTCCTGACTTTC. This translates into CASSGGEAGANVLTF.

The chain joins TRBV14 to TRBJ2-1; no definite D call. Trimming removed 5 bases from V and 8 bases from J, with 7 bases in between. CDR1 is SGHDN, CDR2 FVKESK, per germline. The CDR3 is made up of 11 amino acids. The CDR3 bases are TGTGCCAGCAGCTTCAGACATGAGCAGTTCTTC. Protein: CASSFRHEQFF.

V is TRBV9 and J is TRBJ2-7, with D possibly TRBD1 on 6 matching bases. Trimming left V 3 bases short and J 0 bases short, with 10 bases between. Germline V lookup: CDR1 SGDLS, CDR2 YYNGEE. This CDR3 has 14 residues. CDR3 sequence: CASSAGTNSYEQYF. Written as DNA, the CDR3 is TGTGCCAGCAGCGCCGGGACAAACTCCTACGAGCAGTACTTC.

The chain links TRBV2 to TRBJ2-5; 7 bases are a match to TRBD2. V shed 7 bases and J 5 bases; nucleotides not matched to a gene: 7. CDR1 and CDR2 (germline): SNHLY, FYNNEI. This CDR3 spans 13 amino acids. CDR3 sequence (DNA): TGTGCCAGCACCTGGCGGGAGTTGGAGACCCAGTACTTC. Translation gives CASTWRELETQYF.

The rearrangement uses TRBV6-5 and TRBJ2-5; a weak D match, TRBD2 (6 bases). The CDR3 has 14 amino acids. V shed 0 bases and J shed 5 bases, with 10 bases lying between them. Looked up from germline, CDR1 is MNHEY and CDR2 is SVGAGI. CDR3 amino acids: CASSYSARGETQYF. CDR3 bases: TGTGCCAGCAGTTACTCGGCTCGGGGGGAGACCCAGTACTTC.

The rearrangement uses TRBV11-2 and TRBJ2-2; no firm D call. Germline lookup yields CDR1 SGHAT and CDR2 FQNNGV. The length of the CDR3 is 13 residues. Trimming stripped 3 bases from V and 5 bases from J, with 7 bases between. As DNA, the CDR3 is TGTGCCAGCAGCTTGGCACGGACCGGGGAGCTGTTTTTT. Its translation: CASSLARTGELFF.

The genes are TRBV7-2 and TRBJ1-1; D is undetermined. Germline V lookup: CDR1 SGHTA, CDR2 FQGNSA. Trimming took off 1 base at V and 1 base at J, with 10 bases between the two ends. This CDR3 region has 15 residues. This CDR3 reads CASSLGQVRNTEAFF. The CDR3 DNA reads TGTGCCAGCAGCTTAGGTCAGGTCCGGAACACTGAAGCTTTCTTT.

The V call is TRBV6-1, the J call TRBJ1-2; 10 bases align to TRBD1. CDR1 and CDR2 from the germline V gene are MNHNS and SASEGT. CDR3 length: 14 residues. The ends lost 6 bases at V and 4 bases at J; junction bases unmatched: 5. The CDR3 sequence is CASRDRTGGYGYTF. For the CDR3, the DNA is TGTGCCAGCAGAGACCGGACAGGGGGCTATGGCTACACCTTC.

This chain links TRBV5-1 with TRBJ1-2; TRBD1 matches at 9 bases. V gave up 4 bases and J gave up 5 bases; unmatched junction bases: 6. Germline V lookup: CDR1 SGHRS, CDR2 YFSETQ. CDR3 size: 14 residues. As DNA, the CDR3 is TGCGCCAGCAGCCAACGGACAGGGGAGTATGGCTACACCTTC. Its translation: CASSQRTGEYGYTF.

The genes are TRBV11-2 and TRBJ2-5, with D unclear. The CDR3 loop spans 14 amino acids. Trimming left V 4 bases short and J 0 bases short, with 9 bases between. Germline CDR1 is SGHAT and CDR2 is FQNNGV. CDR3 coding DNA: TGTGCCAGCAGCTACACAGCGTACCAAGAGACCCAGTACTTC. Amino acids: CASSYTAYQETQYF.

This clone was picked up a small number of times. The chain combines TRBV19 with TRBJ2-6; D ambiguous. Trimming cost V 4 bases and J 0 bases, with 7 bases left between them. The CDR3 runs to 15 residues. Germline V gene lookup returns CDR1 LNHDA and CDR2 SQIVND (reference sequence). This chain's CDR3 is CASSTPISGANVLTF. CDR3 in DNA: TGTGCCAGTAGTACCCCCATCTCTGGGGCCAACGTCCTGACTTTC.

The chain combines TRBV10-3 with TRBJ1-6; the D gene is possibly TRBD1 (5 bases). Germline CDR1 reads ENHRY; CDR2 reads SYGVKD. The CDR3 extends over 13 amino acids. The CDR3 bases are TGTGCTGGGAGGAGAGGGGAAAATTCACCCCTCCACTTT. It specifies CAGRRGENSPLHF.

This sequence joins TRBV6-1 and TRBJ2-7; possible D gene TRBD2, 5 bases. Trimming took off 0 bases at V and 9 bases at J, with 18 bases between the two ends. Per the germline V gene, CDR1 is MNHNS and CDR2 is SASEGT. The CDR3 is 15 amino acids. The CDR3 DNA sequence: TGTGCCAGCAGTGAAGCGCGCCTAGCTGCATCTGCGCAGTACTTC. This encodes CASSEARLAASAQYF.

V and J are TRBV5-1 and TRBJ1-2; 10 nucleotides align to TRBD1. Germline V gene sequence: CDR1 SGHRS, CDR2 YFSETQ. The V and J ends lost 0 bases and 8 bases, in that order; junction bases with no gene match: 10. The CDR3 covers 16 residues. CDR3 protein: CASSLGPGQGFGGYTF. CDR3 nucleotides: TGCGCCAGCAGCTTGGGCCCGGGACAGGGGTTTGGGGGCTACACCTTC.

V usage is TRBV6-1 and J usage is TRBJ1-2; 8 nucleotides agree with TRBD1. The germline V gene has CDR1 MNHNS and CDR2 SASEGT. With 6 bases clipped from V and 7 bases from J, the junction kept 10 bases outside the gene matches. This CDR3 has 14 amino acids. The CDR3 nucleotides read TGTGCCAGCAGGGCGAGGGCAGGGGGCATTGGCTACACCTTC. Translation: CASRARAGGIGYTF.

With respect to this clone: One end of the junction does not line up with germline, which may come from a read error. The chain employs TRBV7-8 and TRBJ2-7; a weak D match, TRBD1 (6 bases). CDR3 size: 16 residues. Looked up from germline, CDR1 is SGHVS and CDR2 is FQNEAQ. The DNA for the CDR3 is TGTGTCAGCAGCCCCTCACAGGGTGACAGCTCCTACGAGCAGTACTTC. Its translation: CVSSPSQGDSSYEQYF.